The next 32 T cell receptor beta chains were all read from a single sample in a study of T cells in women clearing cervical HPV infection. The data were produced by immunoSEQ multiplex PCR, yet TCRdb's version contains in-frame clones alone and is incomplete. This sample contains approximately 16,000 clones. What was sequenced was blood buffy coat. Receptor source: a woman between 18 and 70 years old with a cervical HPV16 infection that either progressed to CIN3+ or cleared (not recorded which).

Comment on this clone: The missing CDR3 end, 3 residues past where the read stops, is filled in from the germline J gene. The V call is TRBV6-1, the J call TRBJ1-2; TRBD1 is a possible D gene (5 bases). The CDR3 is 12 amino acids. The V end was cut by 4 bases, the J end by 4 bases, with 7 bases between. Germline loops: CDR1 MNHNS, CDR2 SASEGT. The CDR3: CASSGQSYGYTF. Incomplete CDR3 DNA: TGTGCCAGCAGTGGACAGAGCTATGGC.

This clone is classed as medium-sized by frequency. The CDR3 extends 3 residues past the end of the read, so its final part is completed from the germline J gene. The chain carries TRBV5-1 and TRBJ2-7; D perhaps matches TRBD1 (6 bases). Germline CDR1 SGHRS, CDR2 YFSETQ. V was clipped by 4 bases and J by 3 bases, with 11 bases between them. The CDR3 runs to 13 residues. The sequenced part of the CDR3 DNA is TGCGCCAGCAGCCGGGACATAAACTACGAG. It codes for CASSRDINYE. The whole CDR3 sequence is CASSRDINYEQYF. The full variable domain, completed using reference TRBV5-1 and TRBJ2-7, is KAGVTQTPRYLIKTRGQQVTLSCSPISGHRSVSWYQQTPGQGLQFLFEYFSETQRNKGNFPGRFSGRQFSNSRSEMNVSTLELGDSALYLCASSRDINYEQYFGPGTRLTVT.

In regard to this clone: Read sequence stops 3 residues before the CDR3 end, and the germline J gene provides the missing end. The gene calls are TRBV20-1 and TRBJ2-7; a weak D match, TRBD1 (6 bases). In germline, CDR1 is DFQATT, CDR2 SNEGSKA (reference sequence). V lost 6 bases and J 2 bases, leaving 11 bases between the germline ends. This CDR3 comprises 12 residues. CDR3 protein: CSANRETYEQYF. CDR3 DNA, as far as it was read: TGCAGTGCCAACAGGGAAACCTACGAG.

Details on this clone: Sequencing ends 3 residues short of the CDR3 end; the germline J gene provides the rest. This chain joins TRBV6-1 and TRBJ2-3, with TRBD2 matching 10 bases. This CDR3 comprises 17 residues. Germline CDR1 is MNHNS and CDR2 is SASEGT. The ends lost 1 base at V and 0 bases at J; junction bases unmatched: 4. Incomplete CDR3 DNA: TGTGCCAGCAGTGAAGGGGCTAGCGGGGGAAGCACAGATACG. This gives the protein CASSEGASGGSTDT. The whole CDR3 is CASSEGASGGSTDTQYF.

Details on this clone: The CDR3 goes on 3 residues after the read ends, and that part is filled in from the germline J gene. This chain uses TRBV20-1 with TRBJ1-6, with a tentative D call TRBD1 (5 bases). The germline gives CDR1 DFQATT, CDR2 SNEGSKA (reference sequence). Between the trimmed V and J ends, which lost 4 bases and 5 bases, there was a span of 15 bases. CDR3 length: 15 amino acids. The CDR3 bases that were read are TGCAGTGCTAAGCCCCGGACACTTAATAATTCACCC. This sequence encodes CSAKPRTLNNSP. The CDR3, in full, reads CSAKPRTLNNSPLHF.

As to this clone: Read sequence stops 3 residues before the CDR3 end, and the germline J gene provides the missing end. This rearrangement joins TRBV7-2 to TRBJ1-2; perhaps TRBD1 as D (6 bases). This CDR3 is built from 15 residues. Per germline, CDR1 SGHTA and CDR2 FQGNSA. The sequenced CDR3 bases are TGTGCCAGCAGCTTAGTCGGGGGGGCTCACAATGAC. Its protein is CASSLVGGAHND. The CDR3 as a whole reads CASSLVGGAHNDYTF.

As regards this clone: The read halts 3 residues ahead of the CDR3 end, with the missing end drawn from the germline J gene. J is TRBJ2-5 and V is TRBV7-9; 7 nucleotides line up with TRBD2. V gave up 1 base and J gave up 7 bases; unmatched junction bases: 9. Germline-derived CDR1 and CDR2 are SEHNR and FQNEAQ (reference sequence). The CDR3 totals 15 residues. The CDR3 bases that were read are TGTGCCAGCAGCTTAGGGGGGGGAGGGACCTCGACC. Encoded protein: CASSLGGGGTST. The whole CDR3 protein reads CASSLGGGGTSTQYF.

In the case of this clone: The CDR3 end falls 3 residues outside the read, so it is completed with the germline J gene. The chain employs TRBV2 and TRBJ1-6; D perhaps matches TRBD1 (6 bases). Germline CDR1 and CDR2: SNHLY and FYNNEI. The length of the CDR3 is 15 residues. V lost 4 bases to trimming and J lost 5 bases, with 12 bases between them. CDR3 region: CASSATGSHNSPLHF. The CDR3 DNA, read in part, is TGTGCCAGCAGTGCGACAGGAAGTCATAATTCACCC.

A word on this clone: The read terminates 3 residues ahead of where the CDR3 ends, so the germline J gene completes it. This sequence joins TRBV7-6 and TRBJ2-3; no clear D. Germline CDR1 is SGHVS and CDR2 is FNYEAQ. Trimming took 2 bases from V and 6 from J, leaving 9 bases between them. The CDR3 totals 13 residues. The sequenced CDR3 bases are TGTGCCAGCAGCTTAAATTCGCGTGATACG. Translated: CASSLNSRDT. The full-length CDR3 reads as CASSLNSRDTQYF.

Concerning this clone: Sequencing ends 3 residues short of the CDR3 end; the germline J gene provides the rest. This chain connects TRBV6-2 or TRBV6-3 to TRBJ2-7; TRBD2 agrees at 10 bases. The germline V gene encodes CDR1 MNHEY and CDR2 SVGEGT. The CDR3 spans 16 residues. The V segment lost 3 bases and the J segment 6 bases; nucleotides outside the gene matches: 11. The sequenced CDR3 bases are TGTGCCAGCAGTTATCCACTACTAGCGGGAATTGGCGAG. Amino acids: CASSYPLLAGIGE. The whole CDR3 sequence reads CASSYPLLAGIGEQYF.

Remarks on this clone: The CDR3 extends 3 residues past the end of the read, so its final part is completed from the germline J gene. The V call is TRBV20-1, the J call TRBJ2-7, with D perhaps matching TRBD1 (6 bases). The germline CDR1 and CDR2 sequences are DFQATT and SNEGSKA (reference sequence). The V end was cut by 4 bases, the J end by 4 bases, with 8 bases between. The CDR3 runs to 11 residues. The sequenced part of the CDR3 DNA is TGCAGTGCTATTAGGGGGTACGAG. The encoded protein is CSAIRGYE. The CDR3 in its entirety is CSAIRGYEQYF.

With respect to this clone: With the read ending 3 residues before the CDR3 end, the germline J gene is used to fill in that end. The rearrangement joins TRBV6-1 to TRBJ1-2, with 10 bases lining up with TRBD1. Germline-derived CDR1 and CDR2 are MNHNS and SASEGT. This CDR3 region has 14 residues. The DNA read from the CDR3 is TGTGCCAGCAGTGGCCAGAGACAGGGGGCCGCC. Encoded protein: CASSGQRQGAA. The whole CDR3 region reads CASSGQRQGAAYTF.

Remarks on this clone: The read is 3 residues too short to cover the CDR3 end, so that end is filled in from the germline J gene. The chain couples TRBV5-1 to TRBJ2-7, with 9 bases fitting TRBD2. The CDR3 length is 15 residues. V dropped 0 bases and J dropped 2; count of bases not matched to a gene: 3. Germline V gene lookup returns CDR1 SGHRS and CDR2 YFSETQ. CDR3 DNA (partial): TGCGCCAGCAGCTTGGAGGCGGGGGGGCCCTACGAG. It codes for CASSLEAGGPYE. The full CDR3 protein reads CASSLEAGGPYEQYF.

About this clone: The read gets to within 3 residues of the CDR3 end, and the germline J gene fills in the rest. The V call is TRBV7-3, the J call TRBJ2-7, with a tentative D call TRBD2 (5 bases). CDR3 length equals 14 residues. V lost 2 bases and J 1 base, leaving 9 bases between the germline ends. CDR1 is SGHTA and CDR2 is FQGTGA in the germline V gene. The covered CDR3 bases are TGTGCCAGCAGCTTAGACGGCGGGTCCTACGAG. Amino acids: CASSLDGGSYE. The complete CDR3 protein is CASSLDGGSYEQYF. The whole variable domain, remainder taken from reference TRBV7-3 and TRBJ2-7, is GAGVSQTPSNKVTEKGKYVELRCDPISGHTALYWYRQSLGQGPEFLIYFQGTGAADDSGLPNDRFFAVRPEGSVSTLKIQRTERGDSAVYLCASSLDGGSYEQYFGPGTRLTVT.

For this clone: The CDR3 goes on 3 residues after the read ends, and that part is filled in from the germline J gene. The V call is TRBV6-2 or TRBV6-3, the J call TRBJ1-2; TRBD1 matches 7 bases. The CDR3 runs to 14 residues. The J segment lost 2 bases and the V segment lost 0 bases, leaving 0 bases of the junction unmatched. Germline V gene data show CDR1 as MNHEY and CDR2 as SVGEGT. CDR3 DNA (partial): TGTGCCAGCAGTTACTCGGGACAGAACTATGGC. Encoded protein: CASSYSGQNYG. In full, the CDR3 reads CASSYSGQNYGYTF.

Regarding this clone: The sequence runs out 3 residues before the end of the CDR3; the remainder is reconstructed from the germline J gene. J is TRBJ2-2 and V is TRBV6-2 or TRBV6-3, with 11 bases fitting TRBD2. CDR1 is MNHEY, CDR2 SVGEGT, per germline. The CDR3 extends over 15 amino acids. Trimming cost V 5 bases and J 5 bases; bases outside gene matches: 4. The CDR3 DNA, read in part, is TGTGCCAGCAGTCCCGGGACTAGCGGAACCGGGGAG. Protein product: CASSPGTSGTGE. The whole CDR3 protein reads CASSPGTSGTGELFF.

Points on this clone: The CDR3 end lies 3 residues beyond the end of the read and is filled in from the germline J gene. This chain uses TRBV20-1 with TRBJ2-5; maybe TRBD1 (5 bases). V shed 7 bases and J shed 1 base, with 13 bases lying between them. The V gene's germline CDR1 is DFQATT and CDR2 SNEGSKA (reference sequence). The CDR3 has 13 amino acids. The part of the CDR3 DNA that was read is TGCAGTGTGACCAATACAGGCCAAGAGACC. Translated: CSVTNTGQET. The full CDR3 reads CSVTNTGQETQYF.

Concerning this clone itself: The read terminates 3 residues ahead of where the CDR3 ends, so the germline J gene completes it. The chain links TRBV27 to TRBJ1-5; tentatively, D is TRBD1 (6 bases). V lost 5 bases to trimming and J lost 1 base, with 12 bases between them. The CDR3 extends over 15 amino acids. Germline V lookup: CDR1 MNHEY, CDR2 SMNVEV (reference sequence). The sequenced part of the CDR3 DNA is TGTGCCAGCAGTCAGGCCGGACAGAGCAATCAGCCC. As protein: CASSQAGQSNQP. The whole CDR3 protein reads CASSQAGQSNQPQHF.

About this clone itself: The read finishes 3 residues shy of the CDR3 end, and the germline J gene is used to complete it. V is TRBV11-3 and J is TRBJ2-5, with 8 bases identical to TRBD2. The CDR3 sequence is 15 residues long. The germline V gene encodes CDR1 SGHNT and CDR2 YENEEA. The covered CDR3 bases are TGTGCCAGCAGCTTAGTGAGCGGGGGAACAGATACC. Amino acids: CASSLVSGGTDT. The complete CDR3 sequence is CASSLVSGGTDTQYF.

On this clone itself: Read coverage stops 3 residues before the CDR3 terminus; the germline J gene supplies the remainder. J is TRBJ1-1 and V is TRBV18; tentatively, D is TRBD1 (5 bases). With 5 bases removed from V and 5 bases from J, the gap between germline ends came to 15 bases. The CDR3 totals 14 residues. CDR1 and CDR2 from the germline V gene are KGHSH and LQKENI. The CDR3 loop reads CASSAVPGGTEAFF. The sequenced CDR3 bases are TGTGCCAGCTCAGCCGTCCCCGGGGGTACTGAA. The full variable domain, rest sourced from reference TRBV18 and TRBJ1-1, is NAGVMQNPRHLVRRRGQEARLRCSPMKGHSHVYWYRQLPEEGLKFMVYLQKENIIDESGMPKERFSAEFPKEGPSILRIQQVVRGDSAAYFCASSAVPGGTEAFFGQGTRLTVV.

In the case of this clone: The observed sequence ends 3 residues before the CDR3 terminus, with the missing tail filled in from the germline J gene. The rearrangement joins TRBV7-3 to TRBJ2-1; 13 nucleotides agree with TRBD2. CDR1 SGHTA and CDR2 FQGTGA come from the germline V gene. J gave up 4 bases and V 4 bases, and 1 base lay outside the gene matches. The CDR3 extends over 15 amino acids. The chain's CDR3 is CASSWTSGGYNEQFF. The part of the CDR3 DNA that was read is TGTGCCAGCAGCTGGACTAGCGGGGGATACAATGAG.

This clone shows up as medium-sized by frequency. The read halts 3 residues ahead of the CDR3 end, with the missing end drawn from the germline J gene. V and J are TRBV29-1 and TRBJ1-1; 8 positions match TRBD1. From germline, CDR1 is SQVTM and CDR2 ANQGSEA. CDR3 length: 14 amino acids. V lost 6 bases and J lost 0; bases outside the gene matches: 6. Incomplete CDR3 DNA: TGCAGCGTGACAGGGGTCGGTATGAACACTGAA. It specifies CSVTGVGMNTE. The complete CDR3 sequence is CSVTGVGMNTEAFF.

Remarks on this clone: The read ends 3 residues early relative to the CDR3; the germline J gene fills the gap. The chain employs TRBV27 and TRBJ2-7, with TRBD2 matching over 12 bases. This CDR3 is built from 14 residues. V lost 6 bases, J lost 2 bases, and 2 bases stayed unmatched. The V gene's germline CDR1 is MNHEY and CDR2 SMNVEV (reference sequence). The covered CDR3 bases are TGTGCCAGCAGACTAGCGGGAGGTACCTACGAG. As protein: CASRLAGGTYE. The full-length CDR3 reads as CASRLAGGTYEQYF.

Worth noting for this clone: The read terminates 3 residues before the CDR3 end, so the remaining end is supplied by the germline J gene. This chain links TRBV5-6 with TRBJ1-2, with a tentative D call TRBD1 (6 bases). The CDR3 totals 14 residues. Germline V gives CDR1 SGHDT, CDR2 YYEEEE. The DNA read from the CDR3 is TGTGCCAGCAGCTTGGCCGAAGGGGGAGATACC. Amino acid sequence: CASSLAEGGDT. From start to end, the CDR3 is CASSLAEGGDTYTF.

Regarding this clone: The CDR3 end is not reached by the read, which stops 3 residues before it; the germline J gene fills it in. This chain joins TRBV20-1 and TRBJ2-7; D possibly corresponds to TRBD1 (5 bases). Germline CDR1 is DFQATT and CDR2 is SNEGSKA (reference sequence). V lost 7 bases, J lost 5 bases, and 15 bases lay in between. The CDR3 has 12 amino acids. CDR3 region: CSVGQGKNEQYF. Incomplete CDR3 DNA: TGCAGTGTCGGGCAGGGAAAAAACGAG.

The CDR3 is CSATVQGNLNSPLHF. The covered CDR3 bases are TGCAGTGCTACGGTACAGGGGAACCTAAATTCACCC. V gene TRBV20-1 combines with J gene TRBJ1-6; 7 bases agree with TRBD1. The sequence runs out 3 residues before the end of the CDR3; the remainder is reconstructed from the germline J gene. Germline-derived CDR1 and CDR2 are DFQATT and SNEGSKA (reference sequence). J was trimmed by 7 bases and V by 4 bases; bases with no gene match: 10. The CDR3 extends over 15 amino acids.

About this clone itself: The read comes to an end 3 residues before the CDR3 does, leaving the germline J gene to fill in the end. The chain has TRBV7-2 and TRBJ2-2; 9 bases align to TRBD2. This CDR3 is built from 15 residues. The trim removed 5 bases at V and 6 bases at J, leaving 7 bases unmatched. Germline lookup yields CDR1 SGHTA and CDR2 FQGNSA. This chain's CDR3 is CASSPRERGAGELFF. The sequenced part of the CDR3 DNA is TGTGCCAGCAGCCCCCGGGAGCGGGGGGCCGGGGAG.

In the case of this clone: The read terminates 3 residues ahead of where the CDR3 ends, so the germline J gene completes it. This rearrangement joins TRBV2 to TRBJ1-5; D call uncertain. Germline values: CDR1 SNHLY, CDR2 FYNNEI. Deletions cut 3 bases from V and 7 bases from J, with 10 bases between. CDR3 length: 13 amino acids. CDR3 in amino acids: CASSDQDIQPQHF. The CDR3 DNA, read in part, is TGTGCCAGCAGTGACCAGGATATACAGCCC.

The CDR3 DNA, read in part, is TGTGCCAGCAGCGGGACGACAGGGGGGAACTATGGC. It specifies CASSGTTGGNYG. The CDR3 reads in full as CASSGTTGGNYGYTF. V and J are TRBV5-5 and TRBJ1-2, with 9 nucleotides matching TRBD1. Read sequence stops 3 residues before the CDR3 end, and the germline J gene provides the missing end. Germline lookup yields CDR1 SGHKS and CDR2 YYEKEE (reference sequence). This CDR3 region has 15 residues. The V gene end was trimmed by 4 bases and the J gene end by 2 bases; junction bases not matched to a gene: 6.

Notes on this clone: Sequencing ends 3 residues short of the CDR3 end; the germline J gene provides the rest. The rearrangement links TRBV7-6 to TRBJ2-5; a weak D match, TRBD2 (6 bases). CDR1 is SGHVS and CDR2 is FNYEAQ in the germline V gene. CDR3 length equals 14 residues. V was trimmed by 3 bases and J by 5 bases, leaving 13 bases between them. Incomplete CDR3 DNA: TGTGCCAGCAGCTTGTTGGAGGGTGTGGAGACC. Translation: CASSLLEGVET. In full, the CDR3 is CASSLLEGVETQYF.

On this clone itself: The read halts 3 residues ahead of the CDR3 end, with the missing end drawn from the germline J gene. This chain connects TRBV11-2 to TRBJ2-5; 12 bases agree with TRBD2. Germline trimming cut 7 bases from V and 6 bases from J; bases unmatched to any gene: 9. There are 15 residues in the CDR3. CDR1 SGHAT and CDR2 FQNNGV come from the germline V gene. The covered CDR3 bases are TGTGCCAGCATGCCACTAGCGGGGGGTTCTAAGACC. Amino acid sequence: CASMPLAGGSKT. The complete CDR3 sequence is CASMPLAGGSKTQYF.

CDR3 protein: CASRTSGKSYDYTF. The sequenced part of the CDR3 DNA is TGTGCCAGTAGAACTAGCGGAAAATCCTACGAC. This rearrangement joins TRBV19 to TRBJ1-2; unclear D gene. The CDR3 end is not reached by the read, which stops 3 residues before it; the germline J gene fills it in. Germline V gives CDR1 LNHDA, CDR2 SQIVND (reference sequence). CDR3 length: 14 residues.